The clone carrying this T cell receptor (beta chain) has only a few counts. The antigen remains undetermined. Germline CDR1 and CDR2: LNHDA and SQIVND (reference sequence). This CDR3 is 16 amino acids long. V shed 3 bases and J shed 4 bases, with 18 bases lying between them. Documented treatment: skin biopsy from PPD injection site in Mantoux-positive individual. An oligonucleotide containing a UMI was ligated to the 3' end of TCR cDNA. Skin biopsies came from PPD injection sites in Mantoux-positive individuals. Reverse transcription used DNase-treated unsorted total RNA, aiming for roughly 1 to 1,100 ng. Four PCR rounds used nested alpha and beta constant region primers plus the SP2 primer. Alpha and beta constant region primers primed reverse transcription for blood and skin samples. A single record per CDR3 protein comes from TCRdb applying MiXCR to the UMI-ligation and nested PCR reads. The sample has over 13,000 distinct CDR3 sequences, roughly 5.2% seen once.

This specimen comes from a study of naive and memory T cell subsets. Whole-study results and caveats: The RNA method is potentially sensitive to activation and differentiation changes.

The gene calls are TRBV19 and TRBJ1-2, with D possibly TRBD1 on 5 matching bases. This TCR was recovered from an adult in good health. The sample was skin, taken from a tuberculin skin test site. The CDR3 sequence: CASSIFLGRHIYGYTF. CDR3 coding DNA: TGTGCCAGTAGTATCTTTTTGGGGCGGCACATCTATGGCTACACCTTC.